This T cell receptor (beta chain) is from a study of regulatory T cells in long-lasting Graves disease. General observations from the study: Peripheral blood was the sole material, not thyroid tissue.

The sample holds a few counts of this clonotype. Its antigen is not known. The CDR3 contains 15 residues. Germline V gene sequence: CDR1 MNHEY, CDR2 SVGEGT. V gave up 6 bases and J gave up 7 bases; unmatched junction bases: 8. Investigators prepared the TCR beta libraries by applying iRepertoire HTBI primers and Arm-PCR of CDR3 regions. One entry per CDR3 protein results from TCRdb running MiXCR on the multiplex PCR reads. In the table there are approximately 400,000 distinct CDR3 sequences, about 11% of which are singletons. Time point specified: newly diagnosed GD, antithyroid drugs for less than 3 months. Making the TCR library involved RNA that had been extracted from PBMCs. The sample also formed part of further work on T cells in Graves' hyperthyroidism and ophthalmopathy. This second study notes: Absent ophthalmopathy progression within 18 months defined stable Graves' hyperthyroidism. Diagnostic assessment was based on clinical symptoms, serum thyroxine and TRAb, thyroid ultrasound and orbital computed tomography.

The clonotype originates from a woman aged 18 to 35 with Graves disease. The sample was peripheral blood mononuclear cells (PBMCs), taken at new diagnosis, from a patient treated with antithyroid drugs. The rearrangement links TRBV6-2 or TRBV6-3 to TRBJ1-5; 11 bases are shared with TRBD1. This CDR3 reads CASSYRTGGRQPQHF. CDR3 bases: TGTGCCAGCAGCTATAGGACAGGGGGCAGGCAGCCCCAGCATTTT.